Below are 13 T cell receptor beta chains sequenced from a single sample in a study of blood T cell repertoires in COVID-19. Repertoires were generated with immunoSEQ multiplex PCR, while TCRdb's copy carries only in-frame clones and drops some. The sample has about 100,000 clones; roughly 79% are singletons. The sample comprised peripheral blood. The receptor source for this set is a woman aged 70-85 years with acute or convalescent COVID-19.

The V and J genes are TRBV5-1 and TRBJ2-2, with TRBD1 matching over 12 bases. Germline V gene data show CDR1 as SGHRS and CDR2 as YFSETQ. The CDR3 totals 17 residues. V trimming: 3 bases; J trimming: 1 base; junction bases outside the gene matches: 4. The CDR3 coding sequence is TGCGCCAGCAGCTCGGGACAGGGGGCAGAGAACACCGGGGAGCTGTTTTTT. It translates to CASSSGQGAENTGELFF.

The CDR3 spells CSGFTSNEQYV. DNA of the CDR3: TGCAGTGGATTTACCAGTAACGAGCAGTACGTC. The chain has TRBV20-1 and TRBJ2-7; D unclear. This CDR3 spans 11 amino acids. Germline CDR1 is DFQATT and CDR2 is SNEGSKA (reference sequence). Trimming took off 7 bases at V and 5 bases at J, with 12 bases between the two ends.

The CDR3 DNA reads as TGTGCCAGCAGCCCCGCGCCGGGATCCGGTGAGCAGTTCTTC. Protein product: CASSPAPGSGEQFF. The rearrangement uses TRBV7-8 and TRBJ2-1, with D tentatively TRBD2 (5 bases). The germline V gene encodes CDR1 SGHVS and CDR2 FQNEAQ. CDR3 length equals 14 residues. V lost 5 bases and J lost 9, with 17 bases in between.

J is TRBJ1-2 and V is TRBV5-6, with D tentatively TRBD1 (6 bases). The CDR3 sequence is 14 residues long. Germline CDR1 is SGHDT and CDR2 is YYEEEE. Trimming left V 1 base short and J 3 bases short, with 10 bases between. CDR3 residues: CASSLRGGDYGYTF. DNA for the CDR3: TGTGCCAGCAGCTTGAGGGGGGGCGACTATGGCTACACCTTC.

The genes are TRBV7-8 and TRBJ2-2, with 7 bases lining up with TRBD1. The CDR3 spans 15 residues. Unmatched junction bases numbered 10, after V lost 5 bases and J lost 7 bases. Per the germline V gene, CDR1 is SGHVS and CDR2 is FQNEAQ. The CDR3 protein is CASSPVPQGIGELFF. The CDR3 DNA follows: TGTGCCAGCAGCCCGGTCCCACAGGGGATCGGGGAGCTGTTTTTT. Together with reference TRBV7-8 and TRBJ2-2, the CDR3 gives the full variable domain: GAGVSQSPRYKVAKRGQDVALRCDPISGHVSLFWYQQALGQGPEFLTYFQNEAQLDKSGLPSDRFFAERPEGSVSTLKIQRTQQEDSAVYLCASSPVPQGIGELFFGEGSRLTVL.

This clone was found once. The rearrangement links TRBV5-1 to TRBJ2-3, with 8 bases identical to TRBD2. CDR3 length equals 17 residues. CDR1 SGHRS and CDR2 YFSETQ come from the germline V gene. Trimming removed 0 bases from V and 5 bases from J; junction bases left unmatched: 11. CDR3 in amino acids: CASSLDGSGGVGDTQYF. The CDR3 nucleotides are TGCGCCAGCAGCTTGGACGGGAGCGGGGGTGTGGGAGATACGCAGTATTTT.

The CDR3 is CSVVSGGPHTF. CDR3 coding DNA: TGCAGCGTTGTATCAGGGGGGCCCCACACCTTC. This chain connects TRBV29-1 to TRBJ1-2, with 7 bases identical to TRBD1. This CDR3 comprises 11 residues. The ends lost 4 bases at V and 12 bases at J; junction bases unmatched: 8. Germline values: CDR1 SQVTM, CDR2 ANQGSEA.

This chain links TRBV7-2 with TRBJ2-5; possibly TRBD2 for D (7 bases). This CDR3 region has 16 residues. V was cut by 1 base and J by 5 bases, with 17 bases left in between. Germline values: CDR1 SGHTA, CDR2 FQGNSA. CDR3 in DNA: TGTGCCAGCAGCTTAGGTTGGGGGGGGGCCACCGAGACCCAGTACTTC. It translates to CASSLGWGGATETQYF.

The CDR3 DNA follows: TGTGCCAGCTCCTTAACGGTTAACTATGGCTACACCTTC. It translates to CASSLTVNYGYTF. The gene calls are TRBV12-3 or TRBV12-4 and TRBJ1-2; D is ambiguous. Trimming stripped 8 bases from V and 1 base from J, with 11 bases between. The CDR3 loop spans 13 amino acids.

This sequence joins TRBV6-4 and TRBJ2-1; D is perhaps TRBD2 (6 bases). V was pared by 3 bases and J by 9 bases, with 12 bases between. The CDR3 loop spans 13 amino acids. Germline loops: CDR1 MRHNA, CDR2 SNTAGT. Here the CDR3 DNA reads TGTGCCAGCAGTGAAGGGGCCGGGGGTGAGCAGTTCTTC. It specifies CASSEGAGGEQFF.

Only a few counts were recorded for this clone. The gene calls are TRBV2 and TRBJ2-2; 7 nucleotides align to TRBD2. Germline V gene lookup returns CDR1 SNHLY and CDR2 FYNNEI. The CDR3 runs 14 residues. Trimming cost V 6 bases and J 4 bases; bases outside gene matches: 5. This chain's CDR3 is CASRAGRGTGELFF. The CDR3 DNA is TGTGCCAGCAGAGCGGGGCGAGGCACCGGGGAGCTGTTTTTT.

In this sample, this clone turned up a few times. The chain is built from TRBV5-1 and TRBJ2-1, with a weak D call TRBD1 (5 bases). The ends were cut back, 0 bases at V and 7 bases at J, with 8 bases in the middle. Germline CDR1 SGHRS, CDR2 YFSETQ. CDR3 length: 13 residues. CDR3 sequence: CASSLGRDNEQFF. The DNA of the CDR3 is TGCGCCAGCAGCTTGGGCAGGGATAATGAGCAGTTCTTC.

V and J are TRBV7-8 and TRBJ2-3; 9 nucleotides line up with TRBD2. Germline V gives CDR1 SGHVS, CDR2 FQNEAQ. This CDR3 contains 15 residues. Germline trimming cut 5 bases from V and 4 bases from J; bases unmatched to any gene: 7. CDR3: CASSLGLAIADTQYF. In nucleotides, the CDR3 is TGTGCCAGCAGCCTTGGACTAGCGATTGCAGATACGCAGTATTTT. The whole variable domain, remainder taken from reference TRBV7-8 and TRBJ2-3, is GAGVSQSPRYKVAKRGQDVALRCDPISGHVSLFWYQQALGQGPEFLTYFQNEAQLDKSGLPSDRFFAERPEGSVSTLKIQRTQQEDSAVYLCASSLGLAIADTQYFGPGTRLTVL.